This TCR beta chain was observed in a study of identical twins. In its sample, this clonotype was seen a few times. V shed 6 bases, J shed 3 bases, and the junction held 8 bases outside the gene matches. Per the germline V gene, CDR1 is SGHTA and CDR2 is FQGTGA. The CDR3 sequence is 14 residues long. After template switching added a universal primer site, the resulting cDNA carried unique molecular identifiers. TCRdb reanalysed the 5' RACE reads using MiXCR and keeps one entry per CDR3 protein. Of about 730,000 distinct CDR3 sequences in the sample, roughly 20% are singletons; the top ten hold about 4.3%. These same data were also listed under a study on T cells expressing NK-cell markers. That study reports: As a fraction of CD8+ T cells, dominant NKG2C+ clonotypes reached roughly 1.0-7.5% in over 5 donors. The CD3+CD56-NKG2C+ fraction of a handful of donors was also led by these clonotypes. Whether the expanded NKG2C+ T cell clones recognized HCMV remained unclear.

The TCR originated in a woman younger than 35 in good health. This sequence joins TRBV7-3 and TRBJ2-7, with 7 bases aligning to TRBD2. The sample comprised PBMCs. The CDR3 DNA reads TGTGCCAGCAGGACCCTGGGGGGGAGCTACGAGCAGTACTTC. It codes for CASRTLGGSYEQYF.